This T cell receptor beta chain was captured in a study of cytomegalovirus exposure and HLA in healthy donors. Study summary: Across 350 to 500 genotyped donors, 81% landed in the Caucasian-associated ancestry cluster.

To note about this clone: The antigen remains undetermined.

Whole-study findings and limits: Associated with HLA alleles at 0.05 false discovery rate in a later analysis were 15,000 to 20,000 TCR beta sequences. Sequences of the TCR beta chain were said to predict the HLA-A and HLA-B alleles of most subjects accurately. Rarity characterized most TCR sequences, yet some public TCRs appeared in many donors.

Germline V CDR1 and CDR2: SEHNR, FQNEAQ (reference sequence). After removal of 4 bases from V and 7 bases from J, the junction contained 5 bases not matched to a gene. CDR3 size: 14 residues. Researchers ran the PCR with 60 Vbeta and 13 Jbeta primers. Method: immunoSEQ multiplex PCR; TCRdb's copy keeps in-frame clones and lacks some. The data show about 140,000 clones, 66% seen once. The rearrangement links TRBV7-9 to TRBJ1-5; 9 positions match TRBD1. This TCR derives from a woman aged 55-75 years in good health and CMV-seronegative. The sample taken for sequencing was PBMCs. This chain's CDR3 is CASSSGQGGQPQHF. For the CDR3, the DNA is TGTGCCAGCAGCTCGGGACAGGGAGGGCAGCCCCAGCATTTT.